What follows are 28 T cell receptor beta chains derived from one specimen sequenced in a study of post-analysis software for immune sequencing data. Carried by the TCR beta cDNA libraries were unique molecular identifiers. From the PCR reads, TCRdb called clonotypes with MiXCR, one entry per CDR3 protein. The sample has about 430,000 distinct CDR3 sequences, approximately 37% seen once. No antigens are known for them. Study conclusions and caveats: Controls showed lower frequencies than patients for five TRBV segments, and TRBV5-6, TRBV5-1 and TRBV20-1 were among these.

Sequencing input: blood. All receptors come from a girl aged 2 to 9 with multiple sclerosis.

This chain uses TRBV20-1 with TRBJ2-1; 12 bases fit TRBD2. The CDR3 length is 20 residues. Trimming at V came to 1 base and at J to 5 bases, leaving 18 bases not matched to a gene. CDR1 DFQATT and CDR2 SNEGSKA come from the germline V gene (reference sequence). This CDR3 reads CSARGPQTSGRSVRDNEQFF. CDR3 coding DNA: TGCAGTGCTAGAGGTCCACAAACTAGCGGGAGGTCCGTAAGGGACAATGAGCAGTTCTTC.

This clonotype was seen repeatedly, ten times or more. The chain carries TRBV5-1 and TRBJ1-2; TRBD1 might be the D (6 bases). The V gene lost 0 bases and the J gene lost 5 bases, with 8 bases spanning the gap. The CDR3 sequence is 13 residues long. Germline assignment: CDR1 SGHRS and CDR2 YFSETQ. The CDR3 spells CASSLDRAYGYTF. The DNA of the CDR3 is TGCGCCAGCAGCTTGGACAGGGCTTATGGCTACACCTTC.

This clonotype has just a few counts. The chain couples TRBV7-2 to TRBJ2-1; no clear D. The CDR3 sequence is 18 residues long. From germline, CDR1 is SGHTA and CDR2 FQGNSA. Trimming removed 4 bases at V and 1 base at J, with 20 bases between. CDR3 in amino acids: CASSSLTTLRRSYNEQFF. The CDR3 coding sequence is TGTGCCAGCAGCTCCCTCACGACCCTTCGAAGATCCTACAATGAGCAGTTCTTC.

The chain is built from TRBV12-3 or TRBV12-4 and TRBJ2-3, with 7 nucleotides matching TRBD1. This CDR3 contains 12 residues. V was pared by 5 bases and J by 11 bases, with 7 bases of the junction left unmatched. The DNA for the CDR3 is TGTGCCAGCAGTATAGACAGGGAGAGGCAGTATTTT. Translating it yields CASSIDRERQYF.

This clonotype was recorded a few times. This chain connects TRBV7-9 to TRBJ2-7; no firm D call. Germline CDR1 and CDR2: SEHNR and FQNEAQ (reference sequence). V lost 6 bases and J lost 5, with 17 bases in between. The CDR3 loop spans 14 amino acids. Here the CDR3 reads CASSPDPPYHEQYF. For the CDR3, the DNA is TGTGCCAGCAGTCCAGACCCACCCTACCACGAGCAGTACTTC. The whole variable domain, remainder taken from reference TRBV7-9 and TRBJ2-7, is DTGVSQNPRHKITKRGQNVTFRCDPISEHNRLYWYRQTLGQGPEFLTYFQNEAQLEKSRLLSDRFSAERPKGSFSTLEIQRTEQGDSAMYLCASSPDPPYHEQYFGPGTRLTVT.

The chain carries TRBV5-1 and TRBJ2-7; 14 bases match TRBD2. The germline V gene encodes CDR1 SGHRS and CDR2 YFSETQ. With 4 bases clipped from V and 8 bases from J, the junction kept 5 bases outside the gene matches. This CDR3 comprises 14 residues. As DNA, the CDR3 is TGCGCCAGCAGCCTGGGACTAGCGGGAGTTCAGCAGTACTTC. Encoded protein: CASSLGLAGVQQYF.

V and J are TRBV2 and TRBJ2-3; either TRBD1 or TRBD2 may fit D (5 bases each). From germline, CDR1 is SNHLY and CDR2 FYNNEI. This CDR3 is 16 amino acids long. Trimming stripped 6 bases from V and 0 bases from J, with 16 bases between. CDR3 region: CASSPRGLYSTDTQYF. CDR3 in DNA: TGTGCCAGCAGCCCGAGGGGATTATATAGCACAGATACGCAGTATTTT.

The chain carries TRBV5-1 and TRBJ1-5; 8 bases agree with TRBD1. Germline CDR1 SGHRS, CDR2 YFSETQ. The CDR3 totals 15 residues. V shed 2 bases and J 4 bases; nucleotides not matched to a gene: 5. Written as DNA, the CDR3 is TGCGCCAGCAGCTTAACGGACAGGGCTAATCAGCCCCAGCATTTT. This codes for CASSLTDRANQPQHF.

The chain employs TRBV7-9 and TRBJ2-5, with D hard to call. V shed 1 base and J shed 11 bases, with 17 bases lying between them. The CDR3 runs 14 residues. CDR1 SEHNR and CDR2 FQNEAQ come from the germline V gene (reference sequence). Here the CDR3 reads CASSLDGPQIEQYF. In DNA form, the CDR3 reads TGTGCCAGCAGCTTAGATGGGCCGCAGATAGAGCAGTACTTC.

This clonotype was counted between two and nine times. The genes are TRBV4-1 and TRBJ1-2; no clear D. Germline CDR1 and CDR2: MGHRA and YSYEKL. Trimming removed 0 bases at V and 4 bases at J, with 6 bases between. The CDR3 extends over 13 amino acids. The CDR3 is CASSQDYTYGYTF. In DNA form, the CDR3 reads TGCGCCAGCAGCCAAGATTACACCTATGGCTACACCTTC.

This clonotype was picked up a small number of times. The chain combines TRBV15 with TRBJ1-1; a possible D gene is TRBD1 (5 bases). Germline-derived CDR1 and CDR2 are LNHNV and YYDKDF (reference sequence). V gave up 8 bases and J gave up 1 base, with 11 bases separating them. The CDR3 consists of 13 residues. CDR3 residues: CATERTRNTEAFF. CDR3 bases: TGTGCCACCGAACGGACACGGAACACTGAAGCTTTCTTT.

This chain uses TRBV20-1 with TRBJ2-6, with unresolved D. Germline V gene data show CDR1 as DFQATT and CDR2 as SNEGSKA (reference sequence). V was pared by 5 bases and J by 0 bases, with 8 bases between. This CDR3 contains 14 residues. The CDR3 DNA is TGCAGTGCTCACCTACTCTCTGGGGCCAACGTCCTGACTTTC. Translating it yields CSAHLLSGANVLTF.

V usage is TRBV20-1 and J usage is TRBJ2-1; 8 bases are a match to TRBD1. CDR1 is DFQATT, CDR2 SNEGSKA, per germline (reference sequence). The CDR3 sequence is 15 residues long. J gave up 2 bases and V 3 bases, and 6 bases lay outside the gene matches. The CDR3 loop reads CSASPMTGAYNEQFF. The CDR3 bases are TGCAGTGCTAGTCCCATGACAGGGGCCTACAATGAGCAGTTCTTC.

In the case of this clonotype: One end of the junction is discordant with germline, which a read error may explain. CDR3 nucleotide sequence: TGTGCCAGCAGTTTCCAAGGGACAGGGAATTCACCCCCCCACTTT. Translating gives CASSFQGTGNSPPHF. This chain joins TRBV6-5 and TRBJ1-6; 9 bases map to TRBD1. Germline loops: CDR1 MNHEY, CDR2 SVGAGI. The CDR3 runs to 15 residues.

This clonotype turned up a few times. The V call is TRBV5-1, the J call TRBJ2-1; D possibly corresponds to TRBD2 (5 bases). This CDR3 has 14 residues. Trimming stripped 7 bases from V and 0 bases from J, with 11 bases between. The germline gives CDR1 SGHRS, CDR2 YFSETQ. The CDR3 DNA is TGCGCCAGCCACCTGGGGAGCTCCTACAATGAGCAGTTCTTC. Protein: CASHLGSSYNEQFF.

This clonotype was recorded only once. The rearrangement uses TRBV12-3 or TRBV12-4 and TRBJ1-2, with D tentatively TRBD1 (5 bases). V was pared by 6 bases and J by 4 bases, with 18 bases between. This CDR3 has 15 amino acids. The CDR3 nucleotides are TGTGCCAGCAGCAACGGGGGGAAGGGGCTCTATGGCTACACCTTC. It translates to CASSNGGKGLYGYTF.

The chain joins TRBV12-3 or TRBV12-4 to TRBJ2-6; D might be TRBD1 (5 bases). There are 16 residues in the CDR3. Trimming stripped 2 bases from V and 3 bases from J, with 11 bases between. CDR3 DNA sequence: TGTGCCAGCAGTTTAAGGGGTCAGAGTGGGGCCAACGTCCTGACTTTC. This sequence encodes CASSLRGQSGANVLTF.

This sequence joins TRBV6-2 or TRBV6-3 and TRBJ2-1; D is perhaps TRBD2 (5 bases). The CDR3 consists of 16 residues. V was trimmed by 0 bases and J by 1 base, leaving 10 bases between them. Germline-derived CDR1 and CDR2 are MNHEY and SVGEGT. CDR3 in amino acids: CASSYSQRNSYNEQFF. In DNA, the CDR3 is TGTGCCAGCAGTTACTCCCAGCGGAATTCCTACAATGAGCAGTTCTTC.

This clonotype was found once. This chain uses TRBV12-5 with TRBJ1-5; 10 bases fit TRBD1. The ends lost 7 bases at V and 2 bases at J; junction bases unmatched: 8. Per the germline V gene, CDR1 is LGHNT and CDR2 is FRNRAP. CDR3 length equals 16 residues. This chain's CDR3 is CASAGDRGGGNQPQHF. The CDR3 DNA reads TGTGCTAGTGCCGGGGACAGGGGAGGAGGCAATCAGCCCCAGCATTTT. The whole variable domain, remainder taken from reference TRBV12-5 and TRBJ1-5, is DARVTQTPRHKVTEMGQEVTMRCQPILGHNTVFWYRQTMMQGLELLAYFRNRAPLDDSGMPKDRFSAEMPDATLATLKIQPSEPRDSAVYFCASAGDRGGGNQPQHFGDGTRLSIL.

The CDR3 spells CASSLFSGTVGIQETQYF. The CDR3 DNA reads as TGTGCCAGCAGTTTATTCTCCGGGACAGTTGGTATCCAAGAGACCCAGTACTTC. The rearrangement links TRBV27 to TRBJ2-5; TRBD1 matches at 7 bases. With 1 base clipped from V and 1 base from J, the junction kept 12 bases outside the gene matches. This CDR3 has 18 amino acids. Germline-derived CDR1 and CDR2 are MNHEY and SMNVEV (reference sequence).

The CDR3 protein is CAISPREQGGNEQFF. The CDR3 DNA reads as TGTGCCATCAGTCCCCGGGAACAGGGAGGCAATGAGCAGTTCTTC. The chain carries TRBV10-3 and TRBJ2-1; D tentatively fits TRBD1 or TRBD2 (6 bases each). The CDR3 totals 15 residues. Germline V gene sequence: CDR1 ENHRY, CDR2 SYGVKD. Trimming took off 5 bases at V and 6 bases at J, with 17 bases between the two ends.

The chain combines TRBV7-9 with TRBJ1-2; D possibly corresponds to TRBD1 (6 bases). V dropped 2 bases and J dropped 4 bases, with 17 bases sitting between them. Germline values: CDR1 SEHNR, CDR2 FQNEAQ (reference sequence). This CDR3 has 16 residues. CDR3 amino acids: CASSLLLLQGGYGYTF. The DNA for the CDR3 is TGTGCCAGCAGCTTATTACTCTTACAGGGTGGCTATGGCTACACCTTC. Full variable domain (outside the CDR3, taken from reference TRBV7-9 and TRBJ1-2): DTGVSQNPRHKITKRGQNVTFRCDPISEHNRLYWYRQTLGQGPEFLTYFQNEAQLEKSRLLSDRFSAERPKGSFSTLEIQRTEQGDSAMYLCASSLLLLQGGYGYTFGSGTRLTVV.

This chain joins TRBV29-1 and TRBJ1-2; D perhaps matches TRBD1 (6 bases). Germline loops: CDR1 SQVTM, CDR2 ANQGSEA. V shed 5 bases and J shed 0 bases, with 13 bases lying between them. The CDR3 runs 14 residues. The CDR3 loop is CSVNRDTTNYGYTF. CDR3 DNA sequence: TGCAGCGTTAACCGGGACACCACTAACTATGGCTACACCTTC. The variable domain in full, with the rest retrieved from reference TRBV29-1 and TRBJ1-2, is SAVISQKPSRDICQRGTSLTIQCQVDSQVTMMFWYRQQPGQSLTLIATANQGSEATYESGFVIDKFPISRPNLTFSTLTVSNMSPEDSSIYLCSVNRDTTNYGYTFGSGTRLTVV.

The rearrangement joins TRBV6-6 to TRBJ2-1; 9 positions match TRBD2. The germline gives CDR1 MNHNY, CDR2 SVGAGI (reference sequence). The CDR3 consists of 16 residues. The ends lost 4 bases at V and 3 bases at J; junction bases unmatched: 7. CDR3 DNA: TGTGCCAGCAGTTTAGGCGGGGGGGCCGGCTACAATGAGCAGTTCTTC. This sequence encodes CASSLGGGAGYNEQFF.

The chain uses TRBV5-5 and TRBJ2-5; no definite D call. Germline V lookup: CDR1 SGHKS, CDR2 YYEKEE (reference sequence). V lost 1 base, J lost 5 bases, and 6 bases lay in between. The CDR3 spans 12 residues. CDR3 coding DNA: TGTGCCAGCAGCTTGCCGGACGAGACCCAGTACTTC. Its translation: CASSLPDETQYF.

This sequence joins TRBV6-2 or TRBV6-3 and TRBJ2-5; 11 bases agree with TRBD2. The length of the CDR3 is 15 residues. J lost 11 bases, V lost 5 bases, and 13 bases had no gene match. The germline CDR1 and CDR2 sequences are MNHEY and SVGEGT. The CDR3 DNA sequence: TGTGCCAGCAGTCGAGGGGGACTAGCGGCCCTGGAGCAGTACTTC. Translation: CASSRGGLAALEQYF.

The rearrangement joins TRBV25-1 to TRBJ2-6, with TRBD1 matching 8 bases. CDR3 size: 17 residues. The J segment lost 0 bases and the V segment lost 4 bases, leaving 5 bases of the junction unmatched. Germline-derived CDR1 and CDR2 are MGHDK and SYGVNS. CDR3 DNA: TGTGCCAGCAGTGGACAGGGGTCCAACTCTGGGGCCAACGTCCTGACTTTC. The encoded protein is CASSGQGSNSGANVLTF.

This clonotype was observed a few times. The CDR3 reads CSARAGSLNTEAFF. Here the CDR3 DNA reads TGCAGTGCTAGAGCAGGATCCTTGAACACTGAAGCTTTCTTT. The gene calls are TRBV20-1 and TRBJ1-1; D gene ambiguous. CDR3 length: 14 amino acids. The V end lost 1 base, the J end lost 0 bases, and 9 bases lay between the germline ends. CDR1 is DFQATT, CDR2 SNEGSKA, per germline (reference sequence).